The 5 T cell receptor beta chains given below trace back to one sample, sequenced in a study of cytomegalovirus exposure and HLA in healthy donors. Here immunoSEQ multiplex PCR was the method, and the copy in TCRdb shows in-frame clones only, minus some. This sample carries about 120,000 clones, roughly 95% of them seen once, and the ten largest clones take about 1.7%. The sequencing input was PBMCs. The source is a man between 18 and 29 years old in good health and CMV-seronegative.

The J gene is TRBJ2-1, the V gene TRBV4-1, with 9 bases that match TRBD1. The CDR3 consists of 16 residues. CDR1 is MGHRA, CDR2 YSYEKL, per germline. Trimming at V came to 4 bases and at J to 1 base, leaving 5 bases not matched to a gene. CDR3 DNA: TGCGCCAGCAGCCCAGGGACAGGGAAGTCCTACAATGAGCAGTTCTTC. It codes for CASSPGTGKSYNEQFF.

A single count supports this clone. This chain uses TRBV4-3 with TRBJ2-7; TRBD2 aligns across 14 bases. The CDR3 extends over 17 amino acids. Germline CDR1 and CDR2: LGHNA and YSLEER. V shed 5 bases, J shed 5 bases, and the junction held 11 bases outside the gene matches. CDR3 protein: CASSTREGLAGVNEQYF. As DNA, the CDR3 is TGCGCCAGCAGCACCCGAGAGGGACTAGCGGGAGTGAACGAGCAGTACTTC.

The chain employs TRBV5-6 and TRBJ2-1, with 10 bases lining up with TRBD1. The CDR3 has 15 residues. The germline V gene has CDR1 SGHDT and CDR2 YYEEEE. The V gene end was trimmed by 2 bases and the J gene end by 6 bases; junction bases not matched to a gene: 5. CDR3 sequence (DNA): TGTGCCAGCAGCTTATTAGGGGACAGGGGCAATGAGCAGTTCTTC. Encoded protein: CASSLLGDRGNEQFF.

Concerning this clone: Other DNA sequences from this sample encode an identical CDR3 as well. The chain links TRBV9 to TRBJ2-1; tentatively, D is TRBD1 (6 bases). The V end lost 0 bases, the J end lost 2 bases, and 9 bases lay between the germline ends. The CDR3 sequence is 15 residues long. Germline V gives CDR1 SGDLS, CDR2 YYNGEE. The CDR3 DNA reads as TGTGCCAGCAGCGTAGGAGGGGGAGCCTACAATGAGCAGTTCTTC. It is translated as CASSVGGGAYNEQFF.

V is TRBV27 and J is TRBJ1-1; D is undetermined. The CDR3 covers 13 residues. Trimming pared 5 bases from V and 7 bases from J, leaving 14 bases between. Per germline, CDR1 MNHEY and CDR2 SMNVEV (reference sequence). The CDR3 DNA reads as TGTGCCAGCAGTCTTGGCGGGTCAAGTGAAGCTTTCTTT. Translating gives CASSLGGSSEAFF.